Presented here are 8 T cell receptor beta chains from one specimen sequenced in a study of CD8 T cells in Susac syndrome. Reverse transcription of about 0.5 to 1 ug RNA was carried out with random hexamers. TCRdb re-called the immunoSEQ multiplex PCR reads with MiXCR, one entry per CDR3 protein. The sample consists of more than 200,000 distinct CDR3 sequences, around 93% of them appearing once. The specimen sequenced was CD4+ T cells from PBMCs. Receptors originate from a human donor with multiple sclerosis.

V usage is TRBV10-3 and J usage is TRBJ2-3, with D perhaps TRBD1 (5 bases). The length of the CDR3 is 14 residues. V was shortened by 3 bases and J by 1 base, with 8 bases between the two germline ends. CDR1 ENHRY and CDR2 SYGVKD come from the germline V gene. CDR3 nucleotides: TGTGCCATCAGTGATGGCAGGGGCACAGATACGCAGTATTTT. Protein product: CAISDGRGTDTQYF.

The chain employs TRBV7-2 and TRBJ1-2; possibly TRBD1 for D (6 bases). Germline values: CDR1 SGHTA, CDR2 FQGNSA. The CDR3 totals 16 residues. Trimming cost V 2 bases and J 7 bases, with 20 bases left between them. The chain's CDR3 is CASSLLLGGTLSGYTF. The CDR3 coding sequence is TGTGCCAGCAGCTTACTTTTAGGGGGGACATTAAGTGGCTACACCTTC. Complete variable domain (other parts from reference TRBV7-2 and TRBJ1-2): GAGVSQSPSNKVTEKGKDVELRCDPISGHTALYWYRQSLGQGLEFLIYFQGNSAPDKSGLPSDRFSAERTGGSVSTLTIQRTQQEDSAVYLCASSLLLGGTLSGYTFGSGTRLTVV.

The chain joins TRBV7-8 to TRBJ2-5; 7 bases are shared with TRBD2. Germline V gene sequence: CDR1 SGHVS, CDR2 FQNEAQ. V gave up 1 base and J gave up 5 bases; unmatched junction bases: 7. The CDR3 has 15 residues. CDR3 loop: CASSLEVGGWETQYF. CDR3 coding DNA: TGTGCCAGCAGCTTAGAAGTGGGGGGGTGGGAGACCCAGTACTTC. Together with reference TRBV7-8 and TRBJ2-5, the CDR3 gives the full variable domain: GAGVSQSPRYKVAKRGQDVALRCDPISGHVSLFWYQQALGQGPEFLTYFQNEAQLDKSGLPSDRFFAERPEGSVSTLKIQRTQQEDSAVYLCASSLEVGGWETQYFGPGTRLLVL.

The gene calls are TRBV18 and TRBJ2-1; D ambiguous. The germline V gene has CDR1 KGHSH and CDR2 LQKENI. Trimming pared 5 bases from V and 7 bases from J, leaving 9 bases between. The CDR3 runs 12 residues. This CDR3 reads CASSSARNEQFF. In DNA, the CDR3 is TGTGCCAGCTCATCGGCGAGGAATGAGCAGTTCTTC.

This chain uses TRBV3-1 with TRBJ2-4, with 7 bases matching TRBD2. Trimming removed 3 bases from V and 0 bases from J; junction bases left unmatched: 8. The CDR3 runs 17 residues. Germline values: CDR1 LGHDT, CDR2 YNNKEL (reference sequence). The CDR3 region is CASSQGGVILAKNIQYF. CDR3 bases: TGTGCCAGCAGCCAGGGGGGGGTGATCTTAGCCAAAAACATTCAGTACTTC.

The V and J genes are TRBV14 and TRBJ1-6; possibly TRBD1 for D (5 bases). The CDR3 is 18 residues long. Per the germline V gene, CDR1 is SGHDN and CDR2 is FVKESK. Trimming shortened V by 0 bases and J by 10 bases, and 22 bases separated the two germline ends. The CDR3 reads CASSQDLVGVRGKSPLHF. The CDR3 DNA reads as TGTGCCAGCAGCCAAGATTTGGTTGGGGTTCGGGGGAAATCACCCCTCCACTTT.

This chain links TRBV28 with TRBJ1-6; a weak D match, TRBD1 (5 bases). Trimming left V 7 bases short and J 13 bases short, with 14 bases between. There are 12 residues in the CDR3. Germline assignment: CDR1 MDHEN and CDR2 SYDVKM. The CDR3: CASTNPGTPLHF. Here the CDR3 DNA reads TGTGCCAGCACTAACCCGGGGACCCCCCTCCACTTT.

The chain carries TRBV13 and TRBJ2-7; D perhaps matches TRBD1 (6 bases). From germline, CDR1 is PRHDT and CDR2 FYEKMQ (reference sequence). This CDR3 contains 15 residues. Trimming stripped 5 bases from V and 5 bases from J, with 19 bases between. CDR3 sequence (DNA): TGTGCCAGCAGCCCCCAATTTGGGCAGGGGAACGAGCAGTACTTC. Protein product: CASSPQFGQGNEQYF.